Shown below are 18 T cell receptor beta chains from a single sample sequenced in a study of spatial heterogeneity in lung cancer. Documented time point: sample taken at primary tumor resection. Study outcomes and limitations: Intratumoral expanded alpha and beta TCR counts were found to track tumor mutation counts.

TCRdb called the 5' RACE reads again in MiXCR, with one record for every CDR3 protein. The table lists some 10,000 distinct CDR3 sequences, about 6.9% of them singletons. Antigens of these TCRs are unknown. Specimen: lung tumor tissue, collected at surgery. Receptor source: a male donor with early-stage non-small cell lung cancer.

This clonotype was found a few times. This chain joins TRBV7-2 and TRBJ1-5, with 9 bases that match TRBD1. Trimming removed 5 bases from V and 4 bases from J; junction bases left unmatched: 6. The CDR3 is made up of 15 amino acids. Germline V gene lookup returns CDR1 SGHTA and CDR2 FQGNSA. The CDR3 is CASSLDGTGNQPQHF. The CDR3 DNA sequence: TGTGCCAGCAGCCTAGACGGGACAGGGAATCAGCCCCAGCATTTT. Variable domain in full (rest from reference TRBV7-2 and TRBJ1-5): GAGVSQSPSNKVTEKGKDVELRCDPISGHTALYWYRQSLGQGLEFLIYFQGNSAPDKSGLPSDRFSAERTGGSVSTLTIQRTQQEDSAVYLCASSLDGTGNQPQHFGDGTRLSIL.

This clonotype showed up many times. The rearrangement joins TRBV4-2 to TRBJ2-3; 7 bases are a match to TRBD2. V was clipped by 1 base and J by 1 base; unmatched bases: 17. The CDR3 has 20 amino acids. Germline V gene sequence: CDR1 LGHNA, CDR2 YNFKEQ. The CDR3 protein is CASSQAGGGGRFGGTDTQYF. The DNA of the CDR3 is TGTGCCAGCAGCCAAGCGGGAGGAGGAGGCCGTTTTGGGGGCACAGATACGCAGTATTTT.

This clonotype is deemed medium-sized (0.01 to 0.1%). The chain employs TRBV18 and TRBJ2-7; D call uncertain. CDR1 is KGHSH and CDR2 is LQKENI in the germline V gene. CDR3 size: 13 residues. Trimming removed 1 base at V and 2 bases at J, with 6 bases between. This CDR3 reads CASSPLDTYEQYF. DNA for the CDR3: TGTGCCAGCTCACCACTCGATACCTACGAGCAGTACTTC.

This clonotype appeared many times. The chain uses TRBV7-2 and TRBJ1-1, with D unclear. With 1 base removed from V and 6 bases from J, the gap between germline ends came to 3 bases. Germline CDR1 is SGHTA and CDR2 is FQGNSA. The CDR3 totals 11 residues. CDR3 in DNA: TGTGCCAGCAGCTTAGTCTCTGAAGCTTTCTTT. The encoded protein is CASSLVSEAFF.

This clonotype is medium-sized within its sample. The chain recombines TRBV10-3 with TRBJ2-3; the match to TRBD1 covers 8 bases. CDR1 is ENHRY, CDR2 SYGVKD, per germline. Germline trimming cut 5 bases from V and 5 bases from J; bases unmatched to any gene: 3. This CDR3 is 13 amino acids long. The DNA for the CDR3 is TGTGCCATCAGTCCCAGGGGGCTAGATACGCAGTATTTT. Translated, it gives CAISPRGLDTQYF.

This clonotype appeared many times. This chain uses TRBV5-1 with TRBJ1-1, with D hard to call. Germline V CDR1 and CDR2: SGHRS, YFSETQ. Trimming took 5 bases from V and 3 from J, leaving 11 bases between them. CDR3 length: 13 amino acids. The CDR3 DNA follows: TGCGCCAGCAGTCTCCAGCCGGACACTGAAGCTTTCTTT. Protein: CASSLQPDTEAFF.

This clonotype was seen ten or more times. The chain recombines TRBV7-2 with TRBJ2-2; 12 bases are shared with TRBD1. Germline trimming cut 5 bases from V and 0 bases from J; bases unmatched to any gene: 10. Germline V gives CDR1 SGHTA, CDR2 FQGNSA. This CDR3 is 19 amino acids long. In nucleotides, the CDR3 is TGTGCCAGCAGCGCGTCCGGGACAGGGGGCCCCGCGAACACCGGGGAGCTGTTTTTT. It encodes CASSASGTGGPANTGELFF.

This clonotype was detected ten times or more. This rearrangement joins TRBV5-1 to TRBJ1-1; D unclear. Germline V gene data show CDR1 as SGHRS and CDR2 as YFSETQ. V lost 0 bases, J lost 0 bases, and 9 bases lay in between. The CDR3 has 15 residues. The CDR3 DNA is TGCGCCAGCAGCTTGGTTCTCTCGGTGAACACTGAAGCTTTCTTT. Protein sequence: CASSLVLSVNTEAFF. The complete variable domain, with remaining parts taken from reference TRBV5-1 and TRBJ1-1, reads KAGVTQTPRYLIKTRGQQVTLSCSPISGHRSVSWYQQTPGQGLQFLFEYFSETQRNKGNFPGRFSGRQFSNSRSEMNVSTLELGDSALYLCASSLVLSVNTEAFFGQGTRLTVV.

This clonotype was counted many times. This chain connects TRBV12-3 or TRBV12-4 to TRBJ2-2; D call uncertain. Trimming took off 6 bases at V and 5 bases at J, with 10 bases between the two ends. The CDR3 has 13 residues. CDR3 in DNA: TGTGCCAGCAGCAGCGACCGTACCGGGGAGCTGTTTTTT. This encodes CASSSDRTGELFF.

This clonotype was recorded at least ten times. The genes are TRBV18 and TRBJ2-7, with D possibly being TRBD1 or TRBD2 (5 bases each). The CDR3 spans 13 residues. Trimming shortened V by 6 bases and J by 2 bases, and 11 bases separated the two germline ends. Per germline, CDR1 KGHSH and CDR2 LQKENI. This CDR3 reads CASSGTETYEQYF. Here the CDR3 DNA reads TGTGCCAGCTCCGGGACCGAGACCTACGAGCAGTACTTC.

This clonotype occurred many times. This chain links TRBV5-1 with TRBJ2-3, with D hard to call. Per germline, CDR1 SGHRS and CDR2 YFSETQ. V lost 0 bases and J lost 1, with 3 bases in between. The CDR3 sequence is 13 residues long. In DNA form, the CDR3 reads TGCGCCAGCAGCTTGGGCGGCACAGATACGCAGTATTTT. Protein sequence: CASSLGGTDTQYF.

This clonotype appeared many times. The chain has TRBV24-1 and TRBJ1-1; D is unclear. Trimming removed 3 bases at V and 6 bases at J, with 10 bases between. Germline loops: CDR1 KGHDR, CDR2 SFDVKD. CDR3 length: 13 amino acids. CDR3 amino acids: CATSDPGRPEAFF. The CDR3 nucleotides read TGTGCCACCAGTGATCCCGGCCGGCCTGAAGCTTTCTTT.

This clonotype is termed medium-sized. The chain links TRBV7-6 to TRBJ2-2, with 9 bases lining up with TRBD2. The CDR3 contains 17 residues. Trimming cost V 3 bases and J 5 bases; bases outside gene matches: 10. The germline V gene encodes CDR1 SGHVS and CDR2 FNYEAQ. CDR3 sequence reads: CASSFFSGRSLTGELFF. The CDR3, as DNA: TGTGCCAGCAGCTTCTTTAGCGGGAGAAGTTTAACCGGGGAGCTGTTTTTT.

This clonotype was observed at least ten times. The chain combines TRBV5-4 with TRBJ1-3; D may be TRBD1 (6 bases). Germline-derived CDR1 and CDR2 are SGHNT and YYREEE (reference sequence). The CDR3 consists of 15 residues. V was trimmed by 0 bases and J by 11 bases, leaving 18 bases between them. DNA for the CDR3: TGTGCCAGCAGCTTGGATTATCGGGGGGCGCAGGCCATATATTTT. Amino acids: CASSLDYRGAQAIYF.

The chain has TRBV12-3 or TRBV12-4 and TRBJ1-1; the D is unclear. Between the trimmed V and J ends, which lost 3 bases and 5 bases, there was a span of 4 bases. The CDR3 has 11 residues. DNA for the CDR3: TGTGCCAGCAGTTTGCGGACTGAAGCTTTCTTT. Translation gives CASSLRTEAFF.

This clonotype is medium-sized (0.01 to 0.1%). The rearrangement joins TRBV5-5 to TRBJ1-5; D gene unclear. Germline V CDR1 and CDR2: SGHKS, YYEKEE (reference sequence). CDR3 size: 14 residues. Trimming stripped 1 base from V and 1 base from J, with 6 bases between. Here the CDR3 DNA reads TGTGCCAGCAGCTTGACAGTAAGCAATCAGCCCCAGCATTTT. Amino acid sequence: CASSLTVSNQPQHF.

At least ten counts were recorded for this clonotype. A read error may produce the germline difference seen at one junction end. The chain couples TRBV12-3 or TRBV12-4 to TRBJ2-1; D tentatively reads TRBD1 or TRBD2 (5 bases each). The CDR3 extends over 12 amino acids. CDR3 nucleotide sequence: TGTGCCAGCAGTTTCAGCGGCCCAGGGTACGCGTTC. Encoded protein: CASSFSGPGYAF.

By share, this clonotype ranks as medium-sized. CDR3 bases: TGTGCCAGCGGGGAGGGTTGGGGGCAAGAGACCCAGTACTTC. It translates to CASGEGWGQETQYF. This sequence joins TRBV28 and TRBJ2-5; TRBD2 matches 7 bases. The germline gives CDR1 MDHEN, CDR2 SYDVKM. The CDR3 is 14 residues long. V dropped 8 bases and J dropped 2; count of bases not matched to a gene: 8.